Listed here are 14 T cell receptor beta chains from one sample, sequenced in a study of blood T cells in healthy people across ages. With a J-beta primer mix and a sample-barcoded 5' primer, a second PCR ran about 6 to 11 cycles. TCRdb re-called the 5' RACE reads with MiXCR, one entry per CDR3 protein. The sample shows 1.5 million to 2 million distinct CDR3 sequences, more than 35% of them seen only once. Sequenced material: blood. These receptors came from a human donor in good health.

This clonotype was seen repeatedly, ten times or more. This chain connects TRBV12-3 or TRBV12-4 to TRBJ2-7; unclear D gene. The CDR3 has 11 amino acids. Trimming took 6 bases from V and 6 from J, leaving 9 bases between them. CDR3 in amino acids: CASSWGGEQYF. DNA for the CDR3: TGTGCCAGCAGCTGGGGTGGCGAGCAGTACTTC.

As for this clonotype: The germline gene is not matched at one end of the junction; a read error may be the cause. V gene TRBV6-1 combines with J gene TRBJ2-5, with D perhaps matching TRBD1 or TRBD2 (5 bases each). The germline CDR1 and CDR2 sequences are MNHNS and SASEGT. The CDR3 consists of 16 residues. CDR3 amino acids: CASSEVFRGEMETQYF. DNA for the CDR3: TGTGCCAGCAGCGAAGTCTTTAGGGGAGAGATGGAGACCCAGTACTTC.

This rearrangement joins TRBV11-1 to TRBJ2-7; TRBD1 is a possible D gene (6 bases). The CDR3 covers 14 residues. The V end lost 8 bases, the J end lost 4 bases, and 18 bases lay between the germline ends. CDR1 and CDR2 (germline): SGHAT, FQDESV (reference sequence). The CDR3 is CASASGVPGYEQYF. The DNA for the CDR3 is TGTGCCAGCGCTTCAGGGGTTCCCGGTTACGAGCAGTACTTC.

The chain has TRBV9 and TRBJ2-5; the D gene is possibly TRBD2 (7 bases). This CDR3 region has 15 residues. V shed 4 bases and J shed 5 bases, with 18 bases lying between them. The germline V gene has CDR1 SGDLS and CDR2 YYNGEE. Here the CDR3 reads CASSWGGRPGETQYF. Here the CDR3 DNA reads TGTGCCAGCAGCTGGGGGGGGCGTCCCGGGGAGACCCAGTACTTC. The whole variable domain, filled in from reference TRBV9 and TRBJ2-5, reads DSGVTQTPKHLITATGQRVTLRCSPRSGDLSVYWYQQSLDQGLQFLIQYYNGEERAKGNILERFSAQQFPDLHSELNLSSLELGDSALYFCASSWGGRPGETQYFGPGTRLLVL.

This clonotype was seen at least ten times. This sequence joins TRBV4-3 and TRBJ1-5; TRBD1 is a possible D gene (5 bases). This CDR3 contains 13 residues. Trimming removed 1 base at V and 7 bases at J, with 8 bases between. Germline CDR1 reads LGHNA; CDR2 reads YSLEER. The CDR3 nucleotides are TGCGCCAGCAGCCAAGTTGGGGGACAGCCCCAGCATTTT. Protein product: CASSQVGGQPQHF.

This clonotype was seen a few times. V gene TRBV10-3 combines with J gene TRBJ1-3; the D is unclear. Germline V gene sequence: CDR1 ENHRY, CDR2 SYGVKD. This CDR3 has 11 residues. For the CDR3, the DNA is TGTGCTATTGGCGCTGGGGACACCATATATTTT. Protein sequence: CAIGAGDTIYF.

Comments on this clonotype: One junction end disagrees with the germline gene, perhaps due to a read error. The CDR3 is CASSYAPTGRLDTRELFF. For the CDR3, the DNA is TGTGCCAGCAGTTACGCCCCTACGGGGCGGTTGGACACCAGGGAGCTGTTTTTT. V is TRBV6-2 or TRBV6-3 and J is TRBJ2-2; the D call may be TRBD1 or TRBD2 (5 bases each). The CDR3 consists of 18 residues. Germline CDR1 MNHEY, CDR2 SVGEGT.

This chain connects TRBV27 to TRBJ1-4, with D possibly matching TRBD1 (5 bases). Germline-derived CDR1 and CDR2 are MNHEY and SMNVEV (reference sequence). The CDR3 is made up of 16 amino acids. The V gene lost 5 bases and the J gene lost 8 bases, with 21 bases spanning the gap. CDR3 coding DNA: TGTGCCAGCAGTCCCGGCGTGGGCATGGGGGTCGAAAAACTGTTTTTT. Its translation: CASSPGVGMGVEKLFF. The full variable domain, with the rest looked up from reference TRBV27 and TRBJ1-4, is EAQVTQNPRYLITVTGKKLTVTCSQNMNHEYMSWYRQDPGLGLRQIYYSMNVEVTDKGDVPEGYKVSRKEKRNFPLILESPSPNQTSLYFCASSPGVGMGVEKLFFGSGTQLSVL.

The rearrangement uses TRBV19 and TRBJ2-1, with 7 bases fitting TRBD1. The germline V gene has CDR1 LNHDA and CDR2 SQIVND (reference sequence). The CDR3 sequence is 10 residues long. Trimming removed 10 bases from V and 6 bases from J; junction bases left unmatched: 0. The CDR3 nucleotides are TGTGCCACAGGGGGCAATGAGCAGTTCTTC. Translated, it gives CATGGNEQFF.

CDR3: CASSPTDRGYTEAFF. Here the CDR3 DNA reads TGTGCCAGCAGCCCTACTGACAGGGGCTATACTGAAGCTTTCTTT. V usage is TRBV11-2 and J usage is TRBJ1-1; TRBD1 matches 8 bases. Trimming removed 5 bases from V and 5 bases from J; junction bases left unmatched: 10. Germline CDR1 is SGHAT and CDR2 is FQNNGV. This CDR3 region has 15 residues.

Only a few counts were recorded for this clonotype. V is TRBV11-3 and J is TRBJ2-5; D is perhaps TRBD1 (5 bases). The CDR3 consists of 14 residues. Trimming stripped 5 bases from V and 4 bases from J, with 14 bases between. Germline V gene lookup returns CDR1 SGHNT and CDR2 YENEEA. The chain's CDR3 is CASSQARAVETQYF. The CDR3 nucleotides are TGTGCCAGCAGCCAGGCCAGGGCCGTAGAGACCCAGTACTTC.

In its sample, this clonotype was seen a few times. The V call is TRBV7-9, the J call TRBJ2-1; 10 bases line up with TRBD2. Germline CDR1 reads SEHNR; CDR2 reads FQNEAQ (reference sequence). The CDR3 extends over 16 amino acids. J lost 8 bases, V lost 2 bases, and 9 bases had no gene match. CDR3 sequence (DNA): TGTGCCAGCAGCTTATCGAGCGGGGGGGCGTACCATGAGCAGTTCTTC. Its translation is CASSLSSGGAYHEQFF.

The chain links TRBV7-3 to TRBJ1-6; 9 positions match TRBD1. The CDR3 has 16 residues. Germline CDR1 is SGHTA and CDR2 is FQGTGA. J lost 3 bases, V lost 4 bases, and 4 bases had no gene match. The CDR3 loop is CASSSTTGGYNSPLHF. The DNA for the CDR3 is TGTGCCAGCAGCTCAACGACAGGGGGCTATAATTCACCCCTCCACTTT.

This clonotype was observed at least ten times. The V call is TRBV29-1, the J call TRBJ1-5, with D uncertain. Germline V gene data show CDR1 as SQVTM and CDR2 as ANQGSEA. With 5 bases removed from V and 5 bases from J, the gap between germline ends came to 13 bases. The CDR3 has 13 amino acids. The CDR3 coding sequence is TGCAGCGTTAGGGCGTCAGGCGATCAGCCCCAGCATTTT. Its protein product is CSVRASGDQPQHF.